These T cell receptor beta chains were read from a single sample in a study of cytomegalovirus exposure and HLA in healthy donors. Produced via immunoSEQ multiplex PCR; TCRdb's table is partial and in-frame only. The table lists 85,000 to 130,000 clones, 60% to 75% of them singletons. What was sequenced was PBMCs. The receptors stem from a male donor in good health and CMV-seropositive. The CDR3 runs from the conserved cysteine through the conserved F or W. The D gene is left open where the match is weak. The size entry is marked missing in some rows and otherwise reads once, few, many or a size class.

>NA|TRBJ1-1|NA|TRBV29-1
TGCAGCGCCAGGGACTCTGAAGCTTTCTTT
CSARDSEAFF
>NA|TRBJ1-4|TRBD1|TRBV19
TGTGCCAGTAGTATAGTATTCCGGTTTGGACAGGGGACTAATGAAAAACTGTTTTTT
CASSIVFRFGQGTNEKLFF
>NA|TRBJ2-1|TRBD1|TRBV25-1
TGTGCCAGCAGTCGCACGGGACAGGGTCGCTCCAATGAGCAGTTCTTC
CASSRTGQGRSNEQFF
>NA|TRBJ2-7|TRBD1|TRBV29-1
TGCAGCGCAAGACAGGGAAGCGCCTACGAGCAGTACTTC
CSARQGSAYEQYF
>NA|TRBJ2-7|TRBD1|TRBV9
TGTGCCAGCAGCGCCAGGACAGGGCCAAGCTACGAGCAGTACTTC
CASSARTGPSYEQYF
>NA|TRBJ2-5|TRBD1|TRBV5-4
TGTGCCAGCAGCTTGGCTACAGGGGGCGCAGAGACCCAGTACTTC
CASSLATGGAETQYF
>once|TRBJ2-7|NA|TRBV7-2
TGTGCCAGCAGCCAGCGGGACGAGCAGTACTTC
CASSQRDEQYF
>NA|TRBJ1-1|NA|TRBV7-9
TGTGCCAGCAGCTTAGACAGGCTGACTGAAGCTTTCTTT
CASSLDRLTEAFF
>NA|TRBJ1-4|NA|TRBV4-3
TGCGCCAGCAGCCAAGGGCAGAGGGCGGATAACGAAAAACTGTTTTTT
CASSQGQRADNEKLFF
>NA|TRBJ2-5|TRBD1|TRBV14
TGTGCCAGCAGCCAATTTCAGGGGGCTCGGGGCTTGGAGACCCAGTACTTC
CASSQFQGARGLETQYF
>NA|TRBJ2-2|TRBD1|TRBV2
TGTGCCAGCAGTGAGTGGGGACAGGGGTCCGGGGAGCTGTTTTTT
CASSEWGQGSGELFF
>few|TRBJ1-2|NA|TRBV9
TGTGCCAGCAGCGTAGCTACGACTTCTGGCTACACCTTC
CASSVATTSGYTF
>NA|TRBJ2-5|NA|TRBV4-3
TGCGCCAGCAGCCTAGGGGTTGAGGAGACCCAGTACTTC
CASSLGVEETQYF
>NA|TRBJ2-3|TRBD2|TRBV4-2
TGTGCCAGCAGCCAAGCCGGGGGGGTCAAAGATACGCAGTATTTT
CASSQAGGVKDTQYF
>few|TRBJ2-1|NA|TRBV7-9
TGTGCCAGCAGCGGCCCCCTGGGCGAGAACAATGAGCAGTTCTTC
CASSGPLGENNEQFF
>NA|TRBJ1-3|NA|TRBV5-1
TGCGCCAGCAGCTTGGCCACGGGGGCTGGAAACACCATATATTTT
CASSLATGAGNTIYF
>few|TRBJ1-5|TRBD1|TRBV7-9
TGTGCCAGCAGCTTTACTTGGGACAGTGATCAGCCCCAGCATTTT
CASSFTWDSDQPQHF
>few|TRBJ2-1|TRBD2|TRBV5-4
TGTGCCAGCAGCTTGGCCCAGGGACTAGAGAACAATGAGCAGTTCTTC
CASSLAQGLENNEQFF
>NA|TRBJ2-5|TRBD2|TRBV5-1
TGCGCCAGCAGCCGGGGAGCGGGAGACGGGGAGACCCAGTACTTC
CASSRGAGDGETQYF
>NA|TRBJ2-6|TRBD1|TRBV30
TGTGCCTGGAAGGGGACAGGGTGGTCTGGGGCCAACGTCCTGACTTTC
CAWKGTGWSGANVLTF
>NA|TRBJ1-1|TRBD1|TRBV6-6
TGTGCCATACAAAGACAGGGGGCGAGGAACACTGAAGCTTTCTTT
CAIQRQGARNTEAFF
>NA|TRBJ2-2|NA|TRBV13
TGTGCCAGCAACATCAGGGAAGCCGGGGAGCTGTTTTTT
CASNIREAGELFF
>NA|TRBJ1-1|TRBD1|TRBV4-3
TGCGCCAGCAGCCATCAGGGGGGAACTGAAGCTTTCTTT
CASSHQGGTEAFF
>NA|TRBJ2-3|TRBD2|TRBV7-9
TGTGCCAGCACCCCTAGCGGGGGGGGCACAGATACGCAGTATTTT
CASTPSGGGTDTQYF
>NA|TRBJ2-5|TRBD1|TRBV28
TGTGCCAGCAGTTTACCGGGACAGACAGTAGGACGCCAGTACTTC
CASSLPGQTVGRQYF
>NA|TRBJ1-4|TRBD1|TRBV28
TGTGCCAGCAGTTTTTCAGGGGGCGGATCTAATGAAAAACTGTTTTTT
CASSFSGGGSNEKLFF
>NA|TRBJ2-5|NA|TRBV29-1
TGCAGCGTTGCGGGCGGGGAAGAGACCCAGTACTTC
CSVAGGEETQYF
>NA|TRBJ1-2|TRBD1|TRBV6-6
TGTGCCAGCAGTTACTTGACAGGGGACGGCTACACCTTC
CASSYLTGDGYTF
>NA|TRBJ2-7|TRBD1|TRBV6-5
TGTGCCAGCAGTTACGTCGGGACAGTTTACGAGCAGTACTTC
CASSYVGTVYEQYF
>once|TRBJ1-5|NA|TRBV7-9
TGTGCCAGCAGCTTATCGGCACAGGGAGGCAATCAGCCCCAGCATTTT
CASSLSAQGGNQPQHF
>NA|TRBJ1-2|NA|TRBV6-5
TGTGCCAGCACCGCCCGACAAGGCTATGGCTACCCCTTC
CASTARQGYGYPF
>NA|TRBJ1-6|NA|TRBV7-9
TGTGCCAGCAGCTTAGAGAATAGGGGTAATTCACCCCTCCACTTT
CASSLENRGNSPLHF
>NA|TRBJ1-1|NA|TRBV5-1
TGCGCCAGCAGCTTGGATCCGGGAACGAACACTGAAGCTTTCTTT
CASSLDPGTNTEAFF
>few|TRBJ2-3|NA|TRBV7-8
TGTGCCAGCAGCTTCATTGCGGGGGATACGCAGTATTTT
CASSFIAGDTQYF
>NA|TRBJ1-3|NA|TRBV6-1
TGTGCCAGCAGCGCGGAGGAGGGAACGGGAAACACCATATATTTT
CASSAEEGTGNTIYF
>NA|TRBJ2-3|TRBD2|TRBV28
TGTGCCAGCAGCCTAACTAGCGCAGATACGCAGTATTTT
CASSLTSADTQYF
>NA|TRBJ2-7|TRBD1|TRBV15
TGTGCCACCAGCAGAGAGGGACAGGACTTCTACGAGCAGTACTTC
CATSREGQDFYEQYF
>few|TRBJ2-1|TRBD2|TRBV18
TGTGCCAGCTCGCAACGGACTAGCGGCTACAATGAGCAGTTCTTC
CASSQRTSGYNEQFF
>NA|TRBJ2-3|NA|TRBV9
TGTGCCAGCAGCGTAGGGGGGGGGCGCACAGATACGCAGTATTTT
CASSVGGGRTDTQYF
>once|TRBJ2-3|TRBD2|TRBV7-2
TGTGCCAGCAGCCTTAGGGCCCTGACTAGCGGGTCGCTCACAGATACGCAGTATTTT
CASSLRALTSGSLTDTQYF